This TCR beta chain was captured in a study of response to subunit inactivated influenza vaccine. Study-wide findings and caveats: A suggestion made by the authors is that each seasonal influenza vaccination recruits few new T cells.

Germline V gives CDR1 MNHEY, CDR2 SMNVEV (reference sequence). J was trimmed by 2 bases and V by 5 bases; bases with no gene match: 6. This CDR3 spans 16 amino acids. Each CDR3 protein is one row after TCRdb ran MiXCR on the RT-PCR reads. The data show 500,000 or so distinct CDR3 sequences, with about 17% seen just once and less than 4% held by the top ten. Concerning this clonotype itself: What it recognizes is unknown.

The specimen comprised CD4+ T cells sorted from PBMCs, sampled about 24 months after vaccination. The chain recombines TRBV27 with TRBJ2-1; TRBD1 agrees at 10 bases. This sequence was found in a man aged 45 to 70 who received an inactivated influenza vaccine. The CDR3 DNA reads as TGTGCCAGCAGTCCCTCCGGGACAGGGGCCTACAATGAGCAGTTCTTC. As protein: CASSPSGTGAYNEQFF.